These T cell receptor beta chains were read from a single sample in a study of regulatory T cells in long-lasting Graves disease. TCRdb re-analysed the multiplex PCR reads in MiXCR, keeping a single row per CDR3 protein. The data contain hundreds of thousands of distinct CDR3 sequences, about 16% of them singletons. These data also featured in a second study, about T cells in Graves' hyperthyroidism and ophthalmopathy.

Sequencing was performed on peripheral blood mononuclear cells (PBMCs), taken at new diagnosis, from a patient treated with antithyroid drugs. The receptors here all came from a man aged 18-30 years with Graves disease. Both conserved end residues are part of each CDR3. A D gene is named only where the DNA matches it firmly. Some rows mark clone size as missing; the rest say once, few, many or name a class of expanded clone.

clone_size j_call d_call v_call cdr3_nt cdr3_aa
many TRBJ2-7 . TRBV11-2 TGTGCCAGCAGCCAGACTAGGGACGAGCAGTACTTC CASSQTRDEQYF
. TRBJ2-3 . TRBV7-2 TGTGCCAGCAGCTTAGATGGGTTTGGGGCAGATACGCAGTATTTT CASSLDGFGADTQYF
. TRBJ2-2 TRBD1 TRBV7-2 TGTGCCAGCAGCCCTGGGACAGGGGCGGCCGGGGAGCTGTTTTTT CASSPGTGAAGELFF
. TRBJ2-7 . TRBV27 TGTGCCAGCAGTTTAATGAGTCCTGGGGGGCCCGGCTACGAGCAGTACTTC CASSLMSPGGPGYEQYF
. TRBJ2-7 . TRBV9 TGTGCCAGCAGCGCTCCAGGATCCTACGAGCAGTACTTC CASSAPGSYEQYF
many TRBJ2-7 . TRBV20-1 TGCAGTGCTGCAGGTGGTCTGGCCGAGCAGTACTTC CSAAGGLAEQYF
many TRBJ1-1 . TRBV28 TGTGCCAGCAGAGAGTCGGGGACTGAAGCTTTCTTT CASRESGTEAFF
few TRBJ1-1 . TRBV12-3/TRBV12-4 TGTGCCAGCAGTTTTTCGGGGTTGACTATGAACACTGAAGCTTTCTTT CASSFSGLTMNTEAFF
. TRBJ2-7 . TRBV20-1 TGCAGTGCTAGAGCCCAAGTCGAGCAGTACTTC CSARAQVEQYF
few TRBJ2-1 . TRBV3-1 TGTGCCAGCAGCCCAGGGGCGGGGCAAAATTTTAATGAGCAGTTCTTC CASSPGAGQNFNEQFF
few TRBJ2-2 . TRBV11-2 TGTGCCAGCAGTCGTGGGGGAACCACCGGGGAGCTGTTTTTT CASSRGGTTGELFF
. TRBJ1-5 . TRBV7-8 TGTGCCAGCAGCTTCGCGAGGAATCAGCCCCAGCATTTT CASSFARNQPQHF
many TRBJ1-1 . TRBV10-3 TGTGCCACCCAAAGGGGCGGGGACACTGAAGCTTTCTTT CATQRGGDTEAFF
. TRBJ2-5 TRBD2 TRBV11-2 TGTGCCAGCAGCCCCATAGGGTCCGGGACTAGCGGGAGTTACCAAGAGACCCAGTACTTC CASSPIGSGTSGSYQETQYF
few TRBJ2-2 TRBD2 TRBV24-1 TGTGCCACCAGTGATTCTAGCGGGAGCGCGGGCACCGGGGAGCTGTTTTTT CATSDSSGSAGTGELFF
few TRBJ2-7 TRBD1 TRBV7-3 TGTGCCAGCAGCCCCTGGGACAGAGGTGTGGGAGAGCAGTACTTC CASSPWDRGVGEQYF
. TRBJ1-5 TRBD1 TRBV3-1 TGTGCCAGCAGCCGGTCAGGGGGCGTAATTCAGCCCCAGCATTTT CASSRSGGVIQPQHF
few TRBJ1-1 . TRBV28 TGTGCCAGCAGTTTACCCCCGGGAAGGGGCACTGAAGCTTTCTTT CASSLPPGRGTEAFF
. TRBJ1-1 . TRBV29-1 TGCAGCACCACAGCTAGCCGCAACACTGAAGCTTTCTTT CSTTASRNTEAFF
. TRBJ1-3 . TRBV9 TGTGCCAGCAGCGTATCGCAGGCCTCCCCCTCTGGAAACACCATATATTTT CASSVSQASPSGNTIYF
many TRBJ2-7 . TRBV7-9 TGTGCCAGCAGCTTAGAACGGGAGCGACACGAGCAGTACTTC CASSLERERHEQYF
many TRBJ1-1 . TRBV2 TGTGCCAGCAGAGGCACGGAGACTGAAGCTTTCTTT CASRGTETEAFF
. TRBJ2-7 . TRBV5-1 TGTGCCAGCAGCTTCCATAACCCATCCTACGAGCAGTACTTC CASSFHNPSYEQYF
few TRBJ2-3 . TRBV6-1 TGTGCCAGCACCGGAGCTTCGGCTGACGAGGGTACGCAGTATTTT CASTGASADEGTQYF
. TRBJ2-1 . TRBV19 TGTGCCAGTAGCCCCGGGGACTCGACTAATGAGCAGTTCTTC CASSPGDSTNEQFF
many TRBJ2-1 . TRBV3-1 TGTGCCAGCAGCCGGGTCGGGAGATCCTACAATGAGCAGTTCTTC CASSRVGRSYNEQFF
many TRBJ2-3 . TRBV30 TGTGCCTGGAGTGTAATGGACCCAGATACGCAGTATTTT CAWSVMDPDTQYF
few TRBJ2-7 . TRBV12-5 TGTGCTAGTGGTTTATTCCACGAGCAGTACTTC CASGLFHEQYF
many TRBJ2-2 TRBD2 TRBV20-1 TGCAGTGCTAGACCGGGACTAGGGAACACCGGGGAGCTGTTTTTT CSARPGLGNTGELFF
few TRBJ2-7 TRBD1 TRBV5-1 TGCGCCAGCAGCTTGGGTAAAGACAGGGTAGCCTACGAGCAGTACTTC CASSLGKDRVAYEQYF
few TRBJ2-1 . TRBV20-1 TGCAGTGCTAGAGCGGGAAAGAGCTCCTACAATGAGCAGTTCTTC CSARAGKSSYNEQFF
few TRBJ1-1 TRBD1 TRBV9 TGTGCCAGCAGCGGGGACAGGGGGCAATACACTGAAGCTTTCTTT CASSGDRGQYTEAFF
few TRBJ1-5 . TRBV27 TGTGCCAGCAGTCCGGGGTCAAGCAATCAGCCCCAGCATTTT CASSPGSSNQPQHF
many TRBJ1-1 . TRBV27 TGTGCCAGCAGTTGGGGCCCCAGAGGGAAAGCTTTCTTT CASSWGPRGKAFF
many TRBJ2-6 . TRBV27 TGTGCCAGCAGATCTTACCCGGCAGGCCAGTCTGGGGCCAACGTCCTGACTTTC CASRSYPAGQSGANVLTF
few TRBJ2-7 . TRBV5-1 TGCGCCAGCAGCTTGGCCTTCGGCGGGGACTGGAACGAGCAGTACTTC CASSLAFGGDWNEQYF
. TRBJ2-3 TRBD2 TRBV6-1 TGTGCCAGCAGTGAAGCAAGCCTAGCGGGAGAAGTACATACGCAGTATTTT CASSEASLAGEVHTQYF
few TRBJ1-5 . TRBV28 TGTGCCAGCAGGAAATCAAGAAGTCGGCCCAATCAGCCCCAGCATTTT CASRKSRSRPNQPQHF
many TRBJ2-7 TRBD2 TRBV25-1 TGTGCCAGCAGTCCCTCGACTAGCGGCTCCTACGAGCAGTACTTC CASSPSTSGSYEQYF
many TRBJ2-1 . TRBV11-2 TGTGCCAGCAGCTTAGTAGAGGTCAATGAGCAGTTCTTC CASSLVEVNEQFF
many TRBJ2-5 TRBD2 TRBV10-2 TGCGCCAGCCGAAGTCCGGGAGGAGAGACCCAGTACTTC CASRSPGGETQYF
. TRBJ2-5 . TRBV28 TGTGCCAGCAGTTTACAGGGCGTTGGGACCCAGTACTTC CASSLQGVGTQYF
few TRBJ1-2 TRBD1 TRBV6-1 TGTGCCAGCAGGGACAGGGGGCGCCCCGGCTATGGCTACACCTTC CASRDRGRPGYGYTF
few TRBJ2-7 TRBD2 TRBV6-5 TGTGCCAGCAGTTACCCCCGAGTTCGGGCGGGAGGGCGAATAACCTCCTACGAGCAGTACTTC CASSYPRVRAGGRITSYEQYF
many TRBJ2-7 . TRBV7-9 TGTGCCAGCAGCTCCGGGCGGGGCCGGGACAGTGCCTACGAGCAGTACTTC CASSSGRGRDSAYEQYF
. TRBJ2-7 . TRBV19 TGTGCCAGTAGTATGGCGACCGGGACTGTCGTTGGCGAGCAGTACTTC CASSMATGTVVGEQYF
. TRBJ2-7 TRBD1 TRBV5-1 TGCGCCAGCAGCCCCCGACAGGGGATCGGAAACGAGCAGTACTTC CASSPRQGIGNEQYF